Listed below are T cell receptor beta chains from one sample, sequenced in a study of PD-1 blockade in mismatch repair-deficient tumors. TCRdb keeps only in-frame clones here, not all; method: immunoSEQ multiplex PCR. The table shows approximately 100,000 clones, with 82% occurring only once. The sample consisted of peripheral blood, taken approximately 36 weeks after starting pembrolizumab. These receptors originate from an adult with mismatch repair-deficient cancer. CDR3s include the opening cysteine and the closing phenylalanine or tryptophan. D genes are given only for firm matches. Not every row has a clone size; where given, it reads once, few, many or a size class.

TRBJ1-3,TRBD1,TRBV29-1,NA,CSVETPGQGYGNTIYF,TGCAGCGTTGAAACTCCGGGACAGGGGTATGGAAACACCATATATTTT
TRBJ1-1,TRBD1,TRBV29-1,NA,CSGATGGNTEAFF,TGCAGCGGAGCGACAGGGGGGAACACTGAAGCTTTCTTT
TRBJ1-2,NA,TRBV5-1,NA,CASSFTEPYGYTF,TGCGCCAGCAGCTTCACGGAGCCCTATGGCTACACCTTC
TRBJ2-1,NA,TRBV7-2,NA,CASSPQGYSYNEQFF,TGTGCCAGCAGCCCACAGGGATATTCCTACAATGAGCAGTTCTTC
TRBJ2-7,TRBD2,TRBV11-2,NA,CASSLSGGSSYEQYF,TGTGCCAGCAGCTTATCGGGCGGGAGCTCCTACGAGCAGTACTTC
TRBJ1-2,TRBD1,TRBV9,NA,CASSSGTGGIYGYTF,TGTGCCAGCAGCTCAGGGACAGGGGGCATCTATGGCTACACCTTC
TRBJ2-5,TRBD2,TRBV30,NA,CAWARLAGQETQYF,TGTGCCTGGGCACGGCTAGCGGGCCAAGAGACCCAGTACTTC
TRBJ2-3,TRBD1,TRBV5-1,once,CASSSGQGRSDTQYF,TGCGCCAGCAGCTCAGGACAGGGACGGTCAGATACGCAGTATTTT
TRBJ1-4,NA,TRBV5-1,once,CASRVNQGQANEKLFF,TGCGCCAGCAGAGTTAATCAGGGGCAGGCTAATGAAAAACTGTTTTTT
TRBJ1-3,NA,TRBV7-2,NA,CASSLQSSREAGNTIYF,TGTGCCAGCAGCTTACAATCGTCGAGGGAAGCTGGAAACACCATATATTTT
TRBJ1-2,TRBD1,TRBV20-1,NA,CSAGQGAGYTF,TGCAGTGCGGGACAGGGGGCTGGCTACACCTTC
TRBJ1-5,NA,TRBV19,NA,CASSRERGYSNQPQHF,TGTGCCAGTAGTCGCGAAAGGGGTTATAGCAATCAGCCCCAGCATTTT
TRBJ2-1,TRBD2,TRBV7-9,NA,CASSFSGSSYNEQFF,TGTGCCAGCAGCTTCAGCGGGAGTTCCTACAATGAGCAGTTCTTC
TRBJ2-1,NA,TRBV11-2,NA,CASSPVAGANEQFF,TGTGCCAGCAGCCCGGTGGCCGGTGCAAATGAGCAGTTCTTC
TRBJ2-4,TRBD1,TRBV5-4,few,CASSLESGTGNIQYF,TGTGCCAGCAGCTTGGAATCCGGGACAGGGAACATTCAGTACTTC
TRBJ2-2,TRBD2,TRBV5-4,NA,CASSPSFVAGGGTGELFF,TGTGCCAGCAGCCCAAGTTTCGTGGCGGGAGGTGGCACCGGGGAGCTGTTTTTT
TRBJ2-7,TRBD2,TRBV23-1,NA,CASSRLETSGRFYEQYF,TGCGCCAGCAGCCGGCTCGAGACTAGCGGGAGATTCTACGAGCAGTACTTC
TRBJ1-5,NA,TRBV12-5,NA,CASGLGTPGSPQHF,TGTGCTAGTGGTCTCGGGACCCCCGGGTCGCCCCAGCATTTT
TRBJ1-5,NA,TRBV7-8,few,CASSAVEIGGQPQHF,TGTGCCAGCAGCGCTGTGGAGATTGGAGGACAGCCCCAGCATTTT
TRBJ1-1,NA,TRBV5-4,NA,CASSLRQRGVTEAFF,TGTGCCAGCAGCTTGAGGCAACGCGGGGTCACTGAAGCTTTCTTT
TRBJ1-1,NA,TRBV30,once,CAWTDNWNTEAFF,TGTGCCTGGACGGATAATTGGAACACTGAAGCTTTCTTT
TRBJ2-5,NA,TRBV6-6,NA,CASSYEGSVSETQYF,TGTGCCAGCAGTTACGAGGGCTCCGTTTCGGAGACCCAGTACTTC
TRBJ1-2,NA,TRBV2,many,CASSDNGYTF,TGTGCCAGCAGTGATAATGGCTACACCTTC
TRBJ2-7,TRBD2,TRBV5-5,NA,CASSFGGGDEQYF,TGTGCCAGCTCCTTCGGGGGGGGCGACGAGCAGTACTTC
TRBJ2-7,TRBD2,TRBV16,once,CASSPDGLADSYEQYF,TGTGCCAGCAGCCCCGACGGACTAGCGGACTCCTACGAGCAGTACTTC
TRBJ2-2,NA,TRBV19,NA,CASTRELVGELFF,TGTGCCAGTACCAGGGAGTTGGTCGGGGAGCTGTTTTTT
TRBJ1-5,TRBD1,TRBV7-2,NA,CASSLGQGKGQPQHF,TGTGCCAGCAGCCTCGGACAGGGTAAAGGTCAGCCCCAGCATTTT
TRBJ2-2,NA,TRBV7-8,NA,CASSLLSIPGELFF,TGTGCCAGCAGCTTACTTAGTATCCCCGGGGAGCTGTTTTTT